This T cell receptor (beta chain) is drawn from a study of identical twins listed by TCRdb under 2016. Turning to the overall study: To test whether fetal clonotypes persist, the study used deep sequencing on TCR alpha and beta repertoires from monozygotic twins, unrelated adults of various ages, and cord blood. To rule out contamination, replicate twin experiments were performed at different times with different library preparation protocols. The research as a whole found: Fewer insertions were carried by abundant cord blood beta clonotypes, a similar but weaker trend appeared in young adult naive repertoires, and no such trend appeared in memory repertoires. Invariant T cells such as MAIT and iNKT could partly confound zero-insertion analyses, though diverse VJ usage argued against this for most clonotypes. Because the same donors could not be followed over many years, the conclusions relied on cross-sectional statistical analysis. Compared with coincidental sharing between unrelated individuals, an excess of low generation-probability sequences was observed among out-of-frame TCR alpha sequences shared between twins. Out-of-frame TCR alpha sharing in monozygotic twins was systematically underestimated by recombination models, whereas sharing between unrelated individuals was in agreement with the recombination models. The excess sharing between twins in beta out-of-frame sequences was weaker because fewer shared sequences reduced the signal-to-noise ratio.

The method behind the library was 5' RACE. TCRdb lists the instrument as Illumina HiSeq 2000. A universal primer binding site was added through template switching, and the final cDNA carried a unique molecular identifier so that TCR cDNA molecules could be counted accurately. Specific primers in the conserved constant-segment region were used to synthesize first-strand cDNA for the TCR alpha and beta chains. To control for contamination, each cDNA library was double barcoded with a SMART-Mk sample barcode plus Illumina barcodes. TruSeq adapter sequences and Illumina sample barcodes were added in two successive PCR steps. Sequencing of the TCR alpha and beta cDNA libraries was done on the Illumina HiSeq platform using custom primers. The source study handled its data this way. MiGEC processed the raw reads to extract unique molecular identifiers, while MiXCR was used to determine the CDR3 positions. Recombination models were inferred per individual with the repgenHMM and IGoR tools using an EM algorithm. The tcR package in R was used for shared clonotype analysis, with sharing normalized by the product of cloneset sizes. Out-of-frame nonproductive sequences were analyzed to study raw recombination free of thymic and clonal selection effects. TCRdb applied fastp at Q25 and MiXCR to the public reads, then kept only in-frame beta chains. One record per CDR3 amino acid sequence lists the most common genes and DNA. The V and J calls and clone size come from TCRdb's table, not from the authors' own analysis. In all, the sample holds 400,000 to 600,000 distinct CDR3 sequences, and about 20% of those were seen once. Jointly, the top ten make up approximately 0.48% of the sample.

This clonotype appeared a few times. There is no known antigen for this receptor. Qualities for individual bases were not recorded, and no much larger clone is one base off. From the germline V gene, CDR1 is SGHAT and CDR2 is FQNNGV. The CDR3 starts with the cysteine, ends with the phenylalanine, and has 14 residues. The sequence is cut down to CDR3 DNA, 42 bases in frame from base 1. V and J lose 5 bases and 5 bases, and a span of 15 bases separates them. Every donor was a healthy Caucasian. The twin cohort comprised three pairs of female monozygotic twins, all aged about 18 to 29 years. Positive isolation kits from Invitrogen were used to isolate CD4+ and CD8+ T cell populations. The sample also formed part of further work on yellow fever vaccine responses in identical twins. Looking at the second paper: According to the authors, the vaccine-induced T cell response in identical twins seemed to be partly convergent and partly specific to each individual. In the study, vaccine-responding T cell clones were precisely tracked in identical twins.

The clonotype was recovered from a woman in her late teens or twenties in good health. The sequenced sample was CD4+ T cells sorted from blood. The sequence is built from TRBV11-2 and TRBJ2-5; the D gene may be TRBD1 or TRBD2, since each aligns over 7 bases. The DNA sequence is TGTGCCAGCAGCCCAGGGGGGGTCGGGGAGACCCAGTACTTC. It translates as CASSPGGVGETQYF.